The table lists the clone carrying this T cell receptor (beta chain) with many counts. Antigen unknown. CVID subjects had received replacement immunoglobulin for at least one year. This entry comes from a study of T cell clonality in common variable immunodeficiency. Notes on the study in general: TCRbeta clonality was increased in CVID versus healthy controls. In common variable immunodeficiency, TCR beta chains reportedly carried fewer deletions and N-nucleotide insertions.

TCRdb keeps only in-frame clones here, not all; method: immunoSEQ multiplex PCR. The repertoire has around 30,000 clones, none seen only once; the ten largest take approximately 3%. This sequence was found in a human donor with common variable immunodeficiency. The source material was peripheral blood mononuclear cells.

The DNA read from the CDR3 is TGTGCCAGTAGCTTATCCCGAAGGGACAGGGGAACCGAGACC. Amino acids: CASSLSRRDRGTET. The full CDR3 protein reads CASSLSRRDRGTETQYF. This chain connects TRBV19 to TRBJ2-5, with TRBD1 matching over 10 bases. The CDR3 goes on 3 residues after the read ends, and that part is filled in from the germline J gene. The CDR3 is made up of 17 amino acids. Germline lookup yields CDR1 LNHDA and CDR2 SQIVND (reference sequence). V lost 6 bases and J lost 5; bases outside the gene matches: 15.